A single sample gave rise to the 10 T cell receptor beta chains below, sequenced in a study of blood T cell repertoires in COVID-19. The protocol was immunoSEQ multiplex PCR, while the TCRdb copy is restricted to in-frame clones and leaves out a portion. Of roughly 400,000 clones in the sample, roughly 89% were seen once. Sequenced input: PBMCs or T cells enriched from blood (not recorded which). Receptor source: a woman aged 50 to 65 who had recovered from COVID-19.

The chain employs TRBV6-5 and TRBJ1-1; D uncertain. This CDR3 contains 13 residues. V was shortened by 7 bases and J by 1 base, with 10 bases between the two germline ends. Germline CDR1 MNHEY, CDR2 SVGAGI. The CDR3 DNA reads TGTGCCAGCACCCCCCCAGGGAACACTGAAGCTTTCTTT. As protein: CASTPPGNTEAFF.

The chain carries TRBV5-8 and TRBJ2-1; the match to TRBD1 covers 10 bases. V lost 8 bases, J lost 3 bases, and 2 bases stayed unmatched. The CDR3 spans 13 residues. CDR1 and CDR2 (germline): SGHTS, YDEGEE. This chain's CDR3 is CASGTGVYNEQFF. CDR3 coding DNA: TGTGCCAGTGGGACAGGGGTCTACAATGAGCAGTTCTTC. Full variable domain (missing parts from reference TRBV5-8 and TRBJ2-1): EAGVTQSPTHLIKTRGQQATLRCSPISGHTSVYWYQQALGLGLQFLLWYDEGEERNRGNFPPRFSGRQFPNYSSELNVNALELEDSALYLCASGTGVYNEQFFGPGTRLTVL.

The rearrangement joins TRBV7-6 to TRBJ1-1; no definite D call. Germline V gene lookup returns CDR1 SGHVS and CDR2 FNYEAQ. V was cut by 3 bases and J by 3 bases, with 17 bases left in between. This CDR3 region has 16 residues. This CDR3 reads CASSFFPPERDTEAFF. For the CDR3, the DNA is TGTGCCAGCAGCTTTTTCCCCCCCGAGCGAGACACTGAAGCTTTCTTT.

The V gene is TRBV20-1, the J gene TRBJ2-7; D possibly corresponds to TRBD1 (6 bases). Trimming left V 3 bases short and J 3 bases short, with 21 bases between. This CDR3 spans 16 amino acids. CDR1 DFQATT and CDR2 SNEGSKA come from the germline V gene (reference sequence). The CDR3 spells CSASDRDTASFYEQYF. In nucleotides, the CDR3 is TGCAGTGCTAGTGACCGGGACACCGCATCTTTCTACGAGCAGTACTTC.

The genes are TRBV10-3 and TRBJ1-4; perhaps TRBD1 as D (6 bases). Trimming stripped 4 bases from V and 7 bases from J, with 13 bases between. The germline V gene encodes CDR1 ENHRY and CDR2 SYGVKD. The CDR3 runs to 14 residues. CDR3 coding DNA: TGTGCCATCAGTGCTGGGCAGGGGATTGAAAAACTGTTTTTT. It encodes CAISAGQGIEKLFF.

This clone was counted only a few times. The chain has TRBV7-9 and TRBJ2-7; TRBD1 aligns across 7 bases. Germline CDR1 reads SEHNR; CDR2 reads FQNEAQ (reference sequence). V was clipped by 1 base and J by 2 bases; unmatched bases: 8. The CDR3 spans 16 residues. The DNA for the CDR3 is TGTGCCAGCAGCTTAGGTAACAGGGGAGAACCCTACGAGCAGTACTTC. Its protein product is CASSLGNRGEPYEQYF.

The chain links TRBV6-1 to TRBJ2-3; D is unclear. The CDR3 is 13 residues long. Germline-derived CDR1 and CDR2 are MNHNS and SASEGT. V was pared by 1 base and J by 2 bases, with 4 bases between. The CDR3 sequence is CASSEGLTDTQYF. CDR3 nucleotide sequence: TGTGCCAGCAGTGAAGGACTCACAGATACGCAGTATTTT.

CDR3 protein: CASSEPSGGAWNEQFF. CDR3 coding DNA: TGTGCCAGCAGTGAGCCGAGCGGGGGGGCGTGGAATGAGCAGTTCTTC. The rearrangement joins TRBV2 to TRBJ2-1; 10 bases are a match to TRBD2. Per germline, CDR1 SNHLY and CDR2 FYNNEI. Losses at the gene ends were 3 bases for V and 7 bases for J; bases not matched to a gene: 9. This CDR3 has 16 amino acids.

The rearrangement links TRBV6-4 to TRBJ1-6; possibly TRBD1 for D (5 bases). The germline V gene encodes CDR1 MRHNA and CDR2 SNTAGT. The CDR3 has 19 amino acids. Between the trimmed V and J ends, which lost 5 bases and 8 bases, there was a span of 28 bases. Here the CDR3 DNA reads TGTGCCAGCAGTCATACCCACGGGGGGGACTCCCAAGACCATTCACCCCTCCACTTT. Encoded protein: CASSHTHGGDSQDHSPLHF.

The chain combines TRBV4-1 with TRBJ1-1, with D perhaps matching TRBD1 (5 bases). This CDR3 comprises 15 residues. V was clipped by 3 bases and J by 1 base, with 12 bases between them. Germline V gene sequence: CDR1 MGHRA, CDR2 YSYEKL. The CDR3 DNA reads TGCGCCAGCAGCCAGCCTTACAGGAGGAACACTGAAGCTTTCTTT. Residues: CASSQPYRRNTEAFF.